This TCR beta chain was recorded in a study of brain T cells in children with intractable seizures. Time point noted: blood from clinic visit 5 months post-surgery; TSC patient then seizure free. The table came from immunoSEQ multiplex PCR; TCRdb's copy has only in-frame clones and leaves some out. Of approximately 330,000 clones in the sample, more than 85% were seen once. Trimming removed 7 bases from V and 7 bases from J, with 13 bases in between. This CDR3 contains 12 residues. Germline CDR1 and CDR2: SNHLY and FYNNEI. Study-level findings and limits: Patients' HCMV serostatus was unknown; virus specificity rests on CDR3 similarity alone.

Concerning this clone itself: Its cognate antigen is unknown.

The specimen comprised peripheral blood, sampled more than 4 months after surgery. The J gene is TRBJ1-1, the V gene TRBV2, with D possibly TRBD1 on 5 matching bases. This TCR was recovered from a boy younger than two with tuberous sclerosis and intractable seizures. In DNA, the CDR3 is TGTGCCAGCACCCCCCCGGGGGATGAAGCTTTCTTT. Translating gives CASTPPGDEAFF.